Listed below are T cell receptor beta chains from one sample, sequenced in a study of blood T cell repertoires in COVID-19. Some clones are missing from TCRdb's copy, which holds only in-frame ones; the method was immunoSEQ multiplex PCR. This sample carries 200,000 to 300,000 clones, roughly 86% of them seen once, and the ten largest clones take 5.5% to 9%. Sample: peripheral blood. The source is a woman between 65 and 79 years old with active or convalescent COVID-19. CDR3s include the opening cysteine and the closing phenylalanine or tryptophan. A D gene is named only where the DNA matches it firmly. Clone sizes are given selectively: once, few, many, or a class where the clone is expanded.

>TRBV7-2|14|TRBJ1-1|.|TRBD1
CASSLAGGYTEAFF
TGTGCCAGCAGCTTAGCAGGGGGCTACACTGAAGCTTTCTTT
>TRBV29-1|14|TRBJ2-4|.|TRBD2
CSPRGALAKNIQYF
TGCAGCCCGCGGGGGGCCTTAGCCAAAAACATTCAGTACTTC
>TRBV6-2/TRBV6-3|14|TRBJ1-5|.|TRBD1
CASSNQGALQPQHF
TGTGCCAGCAGTAACCAGGGGGCATTGCAGCCCCAGCATTTT
>TRBV23-1|15|TRBJ1-4|once|TRBD1
CASSPGQATNEKLFF
TGCGCCAGCAGCCCTGGACAGGCAACTAATGAAAAACTGTTTTTT
>TRBV5-4|13|TRBJ1-5|once|.
CASSLGRGQPQHF
TGTGCCAGCAGCTTGGGGCGGGGACAGCCCCAGCATTTT
>TRBV19|16|TRBJ1-1|.|TRBD1
CASSIGGTGANTEAFF
TGTGCCAGTAGTATAGGAGGGACAGGGGCGAACACTGAAGCTTTCTTT
>TRBV5-1|17|TRBJ1-3|few|TRBD1
CASSLWGTGTSGNTIYF
TGCGCCAGCAGCTTGTGGGGGACAGGGACCTCTGGAAACACCATATATTTT
>TRBV6-2/TRBV6-3|13|TRBJ1-1|.|.
CASSGRRNTEAFF
TGTGCCAGCAGCGGCAGGCGGAACACTGAAGCTTTCTTT
>TRBV4-1|16|TRBJ1-6|.|TRBD1
CASSQGGQGASEPLHF
TGCGCCAGCAGCCAAGGGGGACAGGGGGCGTCAGAACCCCTCCACTTT
>TRBV3-1/TRBV3-2|17|TRBJ2-1|.|TRBD2
CASSPWWLAGGYNEQFF
TGTGCCAGCAGCCCCTGGTGGCTAGCGGGGGGGTACAATGAGCAGTTCTTC
>TRBV11-2|13|TRBJ1-1|.|.
CASRNQGNTEAFF
TGTGCCAGCAGGAATCAGGGGAACACTGAAGCTTTCTTT
>TRBV5-1|14|TRBJ2-3|.|.
CASSSSNGGDTQYF
TGCGCCAGCAGCTCCTCGAACGGAGGGGATACGCAGTATTTT
>TRBV7-8|16|TRBJ2-7|.|TRBD1
CASSFPRDRGLDEQYF
TGTGCCAGCAGCTTCCCCCGGGACAGGGGGCTGGACGAGCAGTACTTC
>TRBV7-2|15|TRBJ1-5|few|.
CASSHDRNSNQPQHF
TGTGCCAGCAGCCACGACAGGAATAGCAATCAGCCCCAGCATTTT
>TRBV14|18|TRBJ2-3|.|.
CASSQSGGTLIGTDTQYF
TGTGCCAGCAGCCAAAGTGGGGGGACCTTAATTGGCACAGATACGCAGTATTTT
>TRBV7-9|16|TRBJ1-2|.|.
CASSPSFITDKNGYTF
TGTGCCAGCAGCCCCTCGTTTATAACCGACAAGAATGGCTACACCTTC
>TRBV5-6|17|TRBJ2-1|.|TRBD1
CASRGTGGLYSYNEQFF
TGTGCCAGCAGAGGGACAGGGGGCCTCTACTCCTACAATGAGCAGTTCTTC
>TRBV25-1|14|TRBJ1-6|.|TRBD1
CASSDNRGNSPLHF
TGTGCCAGCAGTGACAACAGGGGAAATTCACCCCTCCACTTT
>TRBV20-1|13|TRBJ2-2|.|.
CSASLGNTGELFF
TGCAGTGCTAGTCTCGGTAACACCGGGGAGCTGTTTTTT
>TRBV7-2|15|TRBJ2-2|once|TRBD1
CASSSRQGNTGELFF
TGTGCCAGCAGCTCTAGACAGGGGAACACCGGGGAGCTGTTTTTT
>TRBV2|14|TRBJ1-2|few|.
CASSDPRATYGYTF
TGTGCCAGCAGTGATCCCAGGGCGACCTATGGCTACACCTTC
>TRBV7-9|13|TRBJ1-5|.|.
CASSSQGNQPQHF
TGTGCCAGCAGCAGCCAGGGAAATCAGCCCCAGCATTTT
>TRBV7-2|16|TRBJ2-1|.|TRBD2
CASSLMSAGGRNEQFF
TGTGCCAGCAGCTTAATGTCAGCGGGGGGGCGAAATGAGCAGTTCTTC
>TRBV5-1|15|TRBJ1-6|.|.
CASSFDRDYNSPLHF
TGCGCCAGCAGCTTCGACAGAGACTATAATTCACCCCTCCACTTT
>TRBV9|14|TRBJ1-3|.|TRBD1
CASSARDRGNTIYF
TGTGCCAGCAGCGCCAGGGACAGGGGAAACACCATATATTTT
>TRBV29-1|13|TRBJ1-4|few|TRBD1
CSVRDRVPEKLFF
TGCAGCGTTCGGGACAGGGTGCCTGAAAAACTGTTTTTT
>TRBV5-1|13|TRBJ1-1|.|.
CASSLASVTEAFF
TGCGCCAGCAGCTTGGCCTCGGTAACTGAAGCTTTCTTT
>TRBV19|14|TRBJ2-3|.|TRBD1
CASWDRGRTDTQYF
TGTGCCAGCTGGGACAGGGGGCGCACAGATACGCAGTATTTT